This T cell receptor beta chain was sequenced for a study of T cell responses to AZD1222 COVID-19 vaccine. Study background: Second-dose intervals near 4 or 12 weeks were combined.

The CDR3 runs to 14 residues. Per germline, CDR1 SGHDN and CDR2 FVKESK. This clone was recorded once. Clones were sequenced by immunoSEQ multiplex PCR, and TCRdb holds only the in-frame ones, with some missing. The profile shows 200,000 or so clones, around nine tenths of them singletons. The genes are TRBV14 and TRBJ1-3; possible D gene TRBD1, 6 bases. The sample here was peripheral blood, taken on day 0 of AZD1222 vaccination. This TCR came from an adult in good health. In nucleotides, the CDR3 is TGTGCAAACAGCAGGGGAACGACTGGAAACACCATATATTTT. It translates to CANSRGTTGNTIYF.